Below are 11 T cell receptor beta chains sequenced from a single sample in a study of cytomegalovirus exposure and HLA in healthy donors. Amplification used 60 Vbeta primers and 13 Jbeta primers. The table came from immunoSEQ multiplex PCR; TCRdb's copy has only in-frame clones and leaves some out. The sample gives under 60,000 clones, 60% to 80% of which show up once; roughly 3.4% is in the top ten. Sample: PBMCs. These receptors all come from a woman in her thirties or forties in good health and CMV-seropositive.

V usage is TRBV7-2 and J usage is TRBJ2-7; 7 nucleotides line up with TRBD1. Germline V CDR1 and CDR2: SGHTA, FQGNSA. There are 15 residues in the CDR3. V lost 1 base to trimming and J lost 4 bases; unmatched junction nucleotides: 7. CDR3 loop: CASSLVTGVPYEQYF. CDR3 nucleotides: TGTGCCAGCAGCTTAGTAACAGGGGTTCCGTACGAGCAGTACTTC.

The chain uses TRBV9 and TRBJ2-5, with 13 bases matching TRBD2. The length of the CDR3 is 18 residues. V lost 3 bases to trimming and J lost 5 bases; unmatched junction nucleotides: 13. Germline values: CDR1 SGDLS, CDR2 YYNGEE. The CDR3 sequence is CASSDPTSGGAIMETQYF. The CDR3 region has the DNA TGTGCCAGCAGCGATCCCACTAGCGGGGGGGCTATAATGGAGACCCAGTACTTC.

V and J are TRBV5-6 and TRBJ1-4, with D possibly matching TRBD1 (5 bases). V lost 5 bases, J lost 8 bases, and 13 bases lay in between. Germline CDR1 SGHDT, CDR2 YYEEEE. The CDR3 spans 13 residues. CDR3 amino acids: CASRSGIGEKLFF. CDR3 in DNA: TGTGCCAGCAGATCAGGGATAGGCGAAAAACTGTTTTTT.

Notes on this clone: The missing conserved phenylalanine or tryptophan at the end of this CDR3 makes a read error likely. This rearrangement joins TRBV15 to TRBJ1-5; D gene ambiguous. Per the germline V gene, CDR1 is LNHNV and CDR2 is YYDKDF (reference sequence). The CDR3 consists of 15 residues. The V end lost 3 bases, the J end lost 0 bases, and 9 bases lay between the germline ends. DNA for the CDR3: TGTGCCACCAGCAGTTTGGAGTATAGCAATCAGCCCCAGCATCTT. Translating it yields CATSSLEYSNQPQHL.

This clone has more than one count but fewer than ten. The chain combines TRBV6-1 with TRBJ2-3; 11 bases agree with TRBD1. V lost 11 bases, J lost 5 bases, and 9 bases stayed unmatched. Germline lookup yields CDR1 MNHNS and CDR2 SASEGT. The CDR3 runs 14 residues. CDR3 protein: CASESGTGGDTQYF. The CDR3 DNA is TGTGCCTCCGAGAGCGGGACAGGGGGAGATACGCAGTATTTT.

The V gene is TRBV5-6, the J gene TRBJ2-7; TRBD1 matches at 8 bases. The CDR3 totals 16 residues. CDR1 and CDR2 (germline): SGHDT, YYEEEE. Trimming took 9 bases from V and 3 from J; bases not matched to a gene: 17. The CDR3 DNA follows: TGTGCCACCAGTATTTTCGGACAGGGAAAACACTACGAGCAGTACTTC. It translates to CATSIFGQGKHYEQYF.

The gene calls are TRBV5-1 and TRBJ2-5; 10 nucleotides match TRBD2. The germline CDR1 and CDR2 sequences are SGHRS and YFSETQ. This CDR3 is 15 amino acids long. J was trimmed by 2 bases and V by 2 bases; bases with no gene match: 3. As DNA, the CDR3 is TGCGCCAGCAGCTTCGGTAGCGGGGGGCAAGAGACCCAGTACTTC. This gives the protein CASSFGSGGQETQYF.

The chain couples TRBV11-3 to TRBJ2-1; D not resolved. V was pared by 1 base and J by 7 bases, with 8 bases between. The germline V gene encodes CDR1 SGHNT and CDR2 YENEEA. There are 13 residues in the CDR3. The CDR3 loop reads CASSLAPVNEQFF. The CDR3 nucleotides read TGTGCCAGCAGCTTAGCCCCTGTTAATGAGCAGTTCTTC.

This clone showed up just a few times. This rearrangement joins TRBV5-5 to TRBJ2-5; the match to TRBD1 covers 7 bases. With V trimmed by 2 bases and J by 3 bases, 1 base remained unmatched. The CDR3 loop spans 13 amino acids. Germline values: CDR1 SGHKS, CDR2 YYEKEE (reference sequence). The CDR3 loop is CASSFQGEETQYF. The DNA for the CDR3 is TGTGCCAGCAGCTTTCAGGGGGAAGAGACCCAGTACTTC.

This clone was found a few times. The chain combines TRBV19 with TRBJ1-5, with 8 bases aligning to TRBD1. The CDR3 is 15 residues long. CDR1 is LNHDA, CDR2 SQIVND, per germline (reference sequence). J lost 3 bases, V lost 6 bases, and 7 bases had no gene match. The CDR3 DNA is TGTGCCAGTAGCAGCCGACAGGGGATCAATCAGCCCCAGCATTTT. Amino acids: CASSSRQGINQPQHF. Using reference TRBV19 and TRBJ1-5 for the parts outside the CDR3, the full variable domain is DGGITQSPKYLFRKEGQNVTLSCEQNLNHDAMYWYRQDPGQGLRLIYYSQIVNDFQKGDIAEGYSVSREKKESFPLTVTSAQKNPTAFYLCASSSRQGINQPQHFGDGTRLSIL.

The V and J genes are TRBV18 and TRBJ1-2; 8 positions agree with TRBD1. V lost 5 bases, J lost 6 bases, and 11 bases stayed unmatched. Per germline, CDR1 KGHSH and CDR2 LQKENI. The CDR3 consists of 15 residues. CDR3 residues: CASSATGQGGNGYTF. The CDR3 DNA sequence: TGTGCCAGCTCAGCGACCGGACAGGGCGGAAATGGCTACACCTTC.